What follows is one T cell receptor (beta chain) and its context. It has no known antigen specificity. A read error may explain this, as a much larger clone is one base away. The sample is drawn from a study of blood T cells in healthy people across ages (dated by TCRdb to between 2015 and 2016). As for the study more broadly: In model experiments, roughly one uniquely barcoded TCR beta cDNA molecule per two T cells was captured by template switching. To track age-related changes in TCR beta repertoire diversity, the study relied on deep sequencing normalized with unique cDNA molecular identifiers. Donors were grouped into four age groups: young (average roughly 17 years), middle-aged (39), aged (62) and long-lived (roughly 80). To avoid experimental bias, donors of different ages were spread randomly across the sequencing lanes. For two donors (one aged 18 to 29 and one aged 80 or older), the study analyzed two additional independent replicas of 1 million unique cDNA reads from the same blood draw.

Here is what the overall study found, with its caveats: There was a strong correlation between observed TCR beta diversity and the percentage of naive T cells measured by flow cytometry. Compared with the aged group, the long-lived group had more naive CD4+ T cells, fewer expanded clones and increased TCR diversity, suggesting age selection. Because donor CMV infection status was unknown, age-related changes in expanded clonotypes were potentially confounded. Conclusive comparison of naive and antigen-experienced compartments was prevented by the profiling of bulk unsorted PBMCs. As age increased, observed TCR beta diversity per million T cells dropped in a roughly linear way, and a significant reduction was already evident by age 40. Estimates of total diversity based on one million sequenced T cells were regarded as lower bounds and as underestimates.

Measured from the cysteine to the phenylalanine, the CDR3 is 15 residues long. The CDR3 DNA has 45 bases and is translated from base 1. Libraries were made using 5' RACE. Sequencing was performed on an Illumina HiSeq 2500. A second PCR of roughly 7 to 12 cycles was run with a J-beta primer mix and a sample-barcoded 5' primer. A unique molecular identifier was introduced onto each TCR beta cDNA molecule by a template-switch 5' adaptor carrying 12 random nucleotides. Each sample yielded at least 2.5 million CDR3-containing paired-end reads. All of the RNA was converted into first-strand cDNA using the Mint cDNA synthesis kit, with a TRBC-specific oligonucleotide serving as the primer. After uracil-DNA glycosylase treatment, a first 18-cycle PCR used universal primers M1SS and BC2_uni_R on all cDNA. Regarding the original processing steps: For normalization, 1 million high-quality reads were randomly selected from each sample, with every read carrying a distinct molecular identifier. Reads with shared molecular identifiers were discarded instead of being binned into consensus sequences. MiTCR, set to a Q25 quality threshold and the strictest error-elimination algorithm, was used for CDR3 identification, clonotype clustering and error correction. A nonparametric unseen species model with Euler transformation was used to estimate lower-bound total TCR beta diversity. The public reads were reanalyzed by TCRdb: fastp trimming at Q25, MiXCR alignment, in-frame beta chains only. CDR3 protein duplicates are merged, each entry listing the most common genes and DNA. Clone size and V and J calls follow TCRdb, not the original study. The sample profile shows around 1,500,000 distinct CDR3 sequences; 28% of them were found once. The top ten clonotypes cover about 7.7% of the sample.

The donors were roughly 40 Caucasian individuals from Russia, aged roughly 6 to 100 years, who were systemically healthy. Around 10 milliliters of peripheral blood were drawn from each donor into EDTA-treated Vacutainer tubes. Ficoll-Paque density-gradient centrifugation was used to isolate PBMCs, with at least 6 million per sample. Total RNA was extracted from PBMCs with Trizol reagent, with at least 5.5 micrograms obtained per sample. Naive CD45RAhigh/CD27high T cell percentages were measured by flow cytometry on a PBMC aliquot from every donor. The chain couples TRBV12-3 or TRBV12-4 to TRBJ2-1; the D match is possibly TRBD1 or TRBD2, with 5 bases aligned in each. Sequenced: blood. The receptor comes from a woman in her thirties in good health. The nucleotide sequence reads as follows: TGTGCCTGCAGTTTACAGGCGGGTCTGGGAAATGAGCAGTTCTTC. This is translated as CACSLQAGLGNEQFF.